The T cell receptor (beta chain) under discussion was sequenced for a study of patients and donors after allogeneic stem cell transplantation. MiXCR, applied by TCRdb to the RT-PCR reads, yields one record per CDR3 protein. The repertoire holds approximately 430,000 distinct CDR3 sequences, with 16% as singletons. After removal of 6 bases from V and 7 bases from J, the junction contained 9 bases not matched to a gene. Germline values: CDR1 SNHLY, CDR2 FYNNEI. The CDR3 totals 15 residues. The V gene is TRBV2, the J gene TRBJ1-5, with TRBD1 identical over 10 bases. Sequenced: blood, either unsorted or a sorted T cell fraction (not recorded which). This TCR was sampled from a human donor who was either an allogeneic HSCT recipient or a stem cell or donor lymphocyte infusion donor (not recorded which). It is not recorded whose cells these are; they may come from a transplant donor. CDR3 loop: CASRDRGPGGQPQHF. DNA of the CDR3: TGTGCCAGCAGAGACAGGGGGCCCGGCGGCCAGCCCCAGCATTTT.